A selection of T cell receptor beta chains follows, all from one sample in a study of T cell responses to AZD1222 COVID-19 vaccine. The repertoire was sequenced with immunoSEQ multiplex PCR; TCRdb's copy has only in-frame clones and lacks some. The sample includes about 140,000 clones, more than 70% seen only once; the top ten take around 3%. The input for sequencing was peripheral blood, taken 28 days after the second AZD1222 dose. Every receptor here comes from an adult who received the AZD1222 COVID-19 vaccine. The CDR3 runs from the conserved cysteine through the conserved F or W. The D gene is left open where the match is weak. Not every row has a clone size; where given, it reads once, few, many or a size class.

cdr3_nt,cdr3_aa,v_call,clone_size,j_call,d_call
TGTGCCAGCAGCCAAATTACAGGGTCCTACAATGAGCAGTTCTTC,CASSQITGSYNEQFF,TRBV11-2,.,TRBJ2-1,.
TGTGCCAGCAGCTTAGGTGGGGACCGCGAGACCCAGTACTTC,CASSLGGDRETQYF,TRBV11-3,.,TRBJ2-5,.
TGTGCCAGTAGTATAGCGGGCAGGGCTTACAATGAGCAGTTCTTC,CASSIAGRAYNEQFF,TRBV19,.,TRBJ2-1,.
TGCGCCAGCAGCCCCGATCTAGGGGGGAGTGGCGAAGCTTTCTTT,CASSPDLGGSGEAFF,TRBV5-1,.,TRBJ1-1,.
TGTGCCAGCAAGGGACCTAACTATGGCTACACCTTC,CASKGPNYGYTF,TRBV28,once,TRBJ1-2,.
TGTGCCAGCTCCGTCGGGGGGTCTGGGAGCAATCAGCCCCAGCATTTT,CASSVGGSGSNQPQHF,TRBV28,.,TRBJ1-5,.
TGTGCCAGCAGCCCTTCTAACGGATACGAGCAGTACTTC,CASSPSNGYEQYF,TRBV3-1/TRBV3-2,few,TRBJ2-7,.
TGTGCCAGCACCGGGACCACCACCGGGGAGCTGTTTTTT,CASTGTTTGELFF,TRBV12-3/TRBV12-4,.,TRBJ2-2,.
TGTGCCAGCAGTTGGGGCCGGGACAGGGGGTATGGCTACACCTTC,CASSWGRDRGYGYTF,TRBV6-5,.,TRBJ1-2,TRBD1
TGCAGTGTTCTTTGGGGCACTGAAGCTTTCTTT,CSVLWGTEAFF,TRBV20-1,.,TRBJ1-1,.
TGTGCCAGCAGCTTGGGGACAGCCTCCCCCGACACTGAAGCTTTCTTT,CASSLGTASPDTEAFF,TRBV11-2,.,TRBJ1-1,TRBD1
TGTGCCAGCAGTTTTTCGGGGACCTATGGCTACACCTTC,CASSFSGTYGYTF,TRBV27,.,TRBJ1-2,.
TGCGCCAGCAGCTTCCCTGCTTCTGGGACATGGAGCTACGAGCAGTACTTC,CASSFPASGTWSYEQYF,TRBV5-1,.,TRBJ2-7,.
TGTGCCAGCAGCCAGGGACAGGGAAACACGCAGTATTTT,CASSQGQGNTQYF,TRBV7-2,once,TRBJ2-3,TRBD1
TGTGCCAGCAGATCCCCCAGTATTAATGAAAAACTGTTTTTT,CASRSPSINEKLFF,TRBV6-5,few,TRBJ1-4,.
TGTGCCTGGTCCCCTCGGGCCGGGGGTGAAAAACTGTTTTTT,CAWSPRAGGEKLFF,TRBV30,.,TRBJ1-4,.
TGTGCCAGCAGCGGACAGGGTAATGAAAAACTGTTTTTT,CASSGQGNEKLFF,TRBV7-2,.,TRBJ1-4,TRBD1
TGTGCCAGCAGGATTCCTGGGGGATTTGAAGCTTTCTTT,CASRIPGGFEAFF,TRBV28,.,TRBJ1-1,.
TGTGCCAGCAGCGGACAGGGAATCGAGCAGTACTTC,CASSGQGIEQYF,TRBV12-3/TRBV12-4,.,TRBJ2-7,TRBD1
TGTGCCAGCTCAATGGGACAAACCGAGCAGTACTTC,CASSMGQTEQYF,TRBV18,.,TRBJ2-7,.
TGCGCCAGCAGGAAGGACGGGACGTCGGACAATGAGCAGTTCTTC,CASRKDGTSDNEQFF,TRBV5-1,.,TRBJ2-1,.
TGTGCCAGCAGCTTTGTTGGTACTGAAGCTTTCTTT,CASSFVGTEAFF,TRBV12-3/TRBV12-4,.,TRBJ1-1,.
TGTGCCAGCACGGTCCAGAACACTGAAGCTTTCTTT,CASTVQNTEAFF,TRBV2,.,TRBJ1-1,.
TGTGCCAGCAGCTTAGCCTCTGAGAACAATCAGCCCCAGCATTTT,CASSLASENNQPQHF,TRBV7-6,few,TRBJ1-5,.
TGTGCCAGCAGTTTATGGACAGGCGAGCAGTACTTC,CASSLWTGEQYF,TRBV28,.,TRBJ2-7,.
TGTGCCAGTTCCAGGACCCAATCGAACACTGAAGCTTTCTTT,CASSRTQSNTEAFF,TRBV19,.,TRBJ1-1,.
TGTGCCAGCAGCAATACCTCGGACACCCGGGATTTT,CASSNTSDTRDF,TRBV11-3,.,TRBJ1-5,.
TGTGCCAGCAGCGCCCGGGACGGGAACTATGGCTACACCTTC,CASSARDGNYGYTF,TRBV6-4,.,TRBJ1-2,.
TGTGCCAGCAGCGTAGGGCGGGGGGCCTACAATGAGCAGTTCTTC,CASSVGRGAYNEQFF,TRBV9,.,TRBJ2-1,TRBD2
TGTGCCAGTAATAACAGGGGATGGAACAATGAGCAGTTCTTC,CASNNRGWNNEQFF,TRBV19,.,TRBJ2-1,TRBD1
TGTGCCAGCAGCCAAGACCCGGGGTTGAGCAATCAGCCCCAGCATTTT,CASSQDPGLSNQPQHF,TRBV4-2,.,TRBJ1-5,.
TGCGCCAGCTGCTTGGGACTGTTCTACAATGAGCAGTTCTTC,CASCLGLFYNEQFF,TRBV5-1,.,TRBJ2-1,.
TGTGCCAGCTCCGCGGACAGGTTGAACACTGAAGCTTTCTTT,CASSADRLNTEAFF,TRBV18,.,TRBJ1-1,TRBD1
TGTGCCAGCAGTGAAGCGTGGGCAGGCGCGGTGACTGAAGCTTTCTTT,CASSEAWAGAVTEAFF,TRBV6-1,.,TRBJ1-1,.